The source of this T cell receptor beta chain is a study of blood T cell repertoires in COVID-19. Across the study: Donors in the United States, Italy and Spain gave samples during acute or convalescent COVID-19. From T cells, B-cell-depleted T cells, or PBMCs came the material, which was cDNA or gDNA.

Original data processing: Estimates of nucleated cell counts were drawn from the amplification of reference gene primers. Profiled with immunoSEQ multiplex PCR; TCRdb holds only in-frame clones, not every one. Clone size and V and J calls were adopted from that table, with D and trimming inferred from the DNA. The sample lists tens of thousands of clones, around four fifths seen once, with approximately 10% in the top ten. Germline V lookup: CDR1 LNHDA, CDR2 SQIVND (reference sequence). The germline V and J ends were trimmed by 5 bases and 3 bases, with 14 bases remaining between them. This CDR3 has 14 residues.

Sequenced: peripheral blood. This TCR came from a human donor in a cohort sampled during active COVID-19. The V call is TRBV19, the J call TRBJ2-7; D is possibly TRBD1 (5 bases). The CDR3 DNA follows: TGTGCCAGTAGTTGGTCGCTAGGGGACTACGAGCAGTACTTC. Encoded protein: CASSWSLGDYEQYF.